These 30 T cell receptor beta chains were sequenced from one sample in a study of response to subunit inactivated influenza vaccine. TCRdb analysed the RT-PCR reads with MiXCR anew, one entry per CDR3 protein. The table includes around 570,000 distinct CDR3 sequences, roughly 12% detected once. The sample was also reused in another study, on T cells expressing NK-cell markers. That investigation notes: cDNA encoding TCR beta was synthesized via 5'RACE template switching incorporating UMIs.

The sample here was PBMCs from blood, taken on the day of vaccination. The receptors originated from a man aged 45 to 65 who received an inactivated influenza vaccine.

The CDR3 bases are TGTGCCAGCAACGACGGCAGGTTGAACACTGAAGCTTTCTTT. Translating gives CASNDGRLNTEAFF. The chain has TRBV25-1 and TRBJ1-1; D not certain. Trimming took 7 bases from V and 0 from J, leaving 12 bases between them. Looked up from germline, CDR1 is MGHDK and CDR2 is SYGVNS. The CDR3 consists of 14 residues.

A few counts support this clonotype. CDR3 nucleotide sequence: TGTGCCAGTAGTACCGAAGGGCCAAATGAGCAGTTCTTC. Residues: CASSTEGPNEQFF. The chain carries TRBV19 and TRBJ2-1; D call uncertain. V was shortened by 4 bases and J by 7 bases, with 11 bases between the two germline ends. Germline CDR1 LNHDA, CDR2 SQIVND (reference sequence). CDR3 length: 13 amino acids. Based on the CDR3 plus reference TRBV19 and TRBJ2-1, the full variable domain is DGGITQSPKYLFRKEGQNVTLSCEQNLNHDAMYWYRQDPGQGLRLIYYSQIVNDFQKGDIAEGYSVSREKKESFPLTVTSAQKNPTAFYLCASSTEGPNEQFFGPGTRLTVL.

The genes are TRBV13 and TRBJ2-3; D ambiguous. Looked up from germline, CDR1 is PRHDT and CDR2 is FYEKMQ (reference sequence). Between the trimmed V and J ends, which lost 5 bases and 0 bases, there was a span of 12 bases. The CDR3 covers 15 residues. CDR3 sequence (DNA): TGTGCCAGCAGCCAGACCCCCGGTAGCACAGATACGCAGTATTTT. Translated, it gives CASSQTPGSTDTQYF.

Notes on this clonotype: This clone may be a read error of a much larger clone one base away. The chain employs TRBV27 and TRBJ2-2; no reliable D call. This CDR3 has 16 residues. Germline loops: CDR1 MNHEY, CDR2 SMNVEV (reference sequence). The CDR3 sequence is CASSLFGQAKTEELFF. The CDR3 coding sequence is TGTGCCAGCAGTTTATTCGGGCAGGCGAAAACCGAGGAGCTGTTTTTT.

This clonotype came up a few times. The rearrangement links TRBV7-9 to TRBJ2-7; D may be TRBD1 (5 bases). Trimming stripped 4 bases from V and 2 bases from J, with 18 bases between. The CDR3 is made up of 16 amino acids. Germline values: CDR1 SEHNR, CDR2 FQNEAQ (reference sequence). The CDR3 coding sequence is TGTGCCAGCAGCTCACCTAACGCAGGGTTCCCCTACGAGCAGTACTTC. The encoded protein is CASSSPNAGFPYEQYF. Based on the CDR3 plus reference TRBV7-9 and TRBJ2-7, the full variable domain is DTGVSQNPRHKITKRGQNVTFRCDPISEHNRLYWYRQTLGQGPEFLTYFQNEAQLEKSRLLSDRFSAERPKGSFSTLEIQRTEQGDSAMYLCASSSPNAGFPYEQYFGPGTRLTVT.

In this sample, this clonotype turned up many times. The gene calls are TRBV5-1 and TRBJ2-1, with D maybe TRBD2 (6 bases). V lost 0 bases and J lost 4, with 14 bases in between. Per the germline V gene, CDR1 is SGHRS and CDR2 is YFSETQ. This CDR3 is 16 amino acids long. CDR3 sequence reads: CASSLESGGRYNEQFF. CDR3 bases: TGCGCCAGCAGCTTGGAATCCGGGGGAAGGTACAATGAGCAGTTCTTC.

V and J are TRBV5-1 and TRBJ2-5; TRBD1 might be the D (6 bases). CDR1 and CDR2 (germline): SGHRS, YFSETQ. The length of the CDR3 is 13 residues. The ends were cut back, 4 bases at V and 5 bases at J, with 12 bases in the middle. This CDR3 is CASSADSVETQYF. In nucleotides, the CDR3 is TGCGCCAGCAGCGCGGACAGCGTGGAGACCCAGTACTTC.

V usage is TRBV5-1 and J usage is TRBJ2-7, with D perhaps matching TRBD2 (6 bases). CDR1 and CDR2 from the germline V gene are SGHRS and YFSETQ. This CDR3 has 14 amino acids. The V gene lost 7 bases and the J gene lost 3 bases, with 17 bases spanning the gap. The CDR3 DNA sequence: TGCGCCAGCTCGACGCCCGGGGGAGTCTACGAGCAGTACTTC. This sequence encodes CASSTPGGVYEQYF.

This clonotype has just a few counts. The chain combines TRBV20-1 with TRBJ2-3; the D is unclear. The CDR3 runs 13 residues. Per germline, CDR1 DFQATT and CDR2 SNEGSKA (reference sequence). Trimming shortened V by 3 bases and J by 3 bases, and 10 bases separated the two germline ends. CDR3 DNA: TGCAGTGCTAGTTTGGTGGGTACAGATACGCAGTATTTT. It yields the protein CSASLVGTDTQYF.

This clonotype was recorded a few times. CDR3: CASRWDRDGPQHF. The CDR3 nucleotides read TGTGCCAGCAGGTGGGACAGGGATGGGCCCCAGCATTTT. The rearrangement uses TRBV12-3 or TRBV12-4 and TRBJ1-5; 9 nucleotides align to TRBD1. The CDR3 totals 13 residues. V dropped 6 bases and J dropped 9; count of bases not matched to a gene: 6.

In its sample, this clonotype was seen a few times. The chain couples TRBV6-5 to TRBJ2-3; 7 bases are shared with TRBD2. V was pared by 2 bases and J by 2 bases, with 4 bases of the junction left unmatched. The CDR3 spans 15 residues. Germline-derived CDR1 and CDR2 are MNHEY and SVGAGI. CDR3 region: CASSYSGAFTDTQYF. The DNA of the CDR3 is TGTGCCAGCAGTTACAGCGGGGCTTTCACAGATACGCAGTATTTT.

V usage is TRBV7-9 and J usage is TRBJ2-7; D is uncertain. This CDR3 comprises 14 residues. V gave up 5 bases and J gave up 1 base, with 12 bases separating them. CDR1 and CDR2 (germline): SEHNR, FQNEAQ (reference sequence). Here the CDR3 DNA reads TGTGCCAGCAGCCAAAGCATCCTATCCTACGAGCAGTACTTC. It is translated as CASSQSILSYEQYF.

V gene TRBV4-1 combines with J gene TRBJ1-6, with D hard to call. This CDR3 region has 17 residues. V dropped 1 base and J dropped 3 bases, with 13 bases sitting between them. Germline values: CDR1 MGHRA, CDR2 YSYEKL. Here the CDR3 reads CASSQGVAANYNSPLHF. CDR3 DNA: TGCGCCAGCAGCCAAGGAGTTGCGGCAAACTATAATTCACCCCTCCACTTT.

In its sample, this clonotype was seen a few times. The chain carries TRBV6-2 or TRBV6-3 and TRBJ1-5; D gene unclear. V dropped 6 bases and J dropped 4 bases, with 13 bases sitting between them. This CDR3 region has 14 residues. The germline V gene has CDR1 MNHEY and CDR2 SVGEGT. CDR3 in amino acids: CASSGLGWNQPQHF. The CDR3 DNA reads as TGTGCCAGCAGCGGACTGGGCTGGAATCAGCCCCAGCATTTT.

The sample holds a few counts of this clonotype. The rearrangement uses TRBV7-9 and TRBJ2-7; tentatively, D is TRBD1 (6 bases). CDR1 is SEHNR and CDR2 is FQNEAQ in the germline V gene (reference sequence). Trimming cost V 7 bases and J 2 bases, with 15 bases left between them. There are 14 residues in the CDR3. The CDR3 protein is CASTPVGAAYEQYF. CDR3 coding DNA: TGTGCCAGCACGCCCGTGGGGGCCGCCTACGAGCAGTACTTC.

This clonotype was seen more than once but under ten times. The V call is TRBV6-2 or TRBV6-3, the J call TRBJ1-1, with a tentative D call TRBD1 (6 bases). Trimming pared 6 bases from V and 1 base from J, leaving 15 bases between. Germline loops: CDR1 MNHEY, CDR2 SVGEGT. CDR3 length: 15 amino acids. CDR3 DNA: TGTGCCAGCAGCAAACACAGGGTTGAGAACACTGAAGCTTTCTTT. Translating it yields CASSKHRVENTEAFF.

A few counts support this clonotype. The genes are TRBV29-1 and TRBJ2-3; 7 nucleotides match TRBD2. The trim removed 7 bases at V and 5 bases at J, leaving 12 bases unmatched. The V gene's germline CDR1 is SQVTM and CDR2 ANQGSEA. CDR3 length equals 14 residues. The CDR3: CSDAGLVREDTQYF. The CDR3 nucleotides read TGCAGCGACGCCGGACTAGTAAGGGAAGATACGCAGTATTTT.

The rearrangement links TRBV6-2 or TRBV6-3 to TRBJ2-1; a weak D match, TRBD2 (5 bases). Germline V CDR1 and CDR2: MNHEY, SVGEGT. The CDR3 totals 12 residues. The V and J ends lost 6 bases and 4 bases respectively, with 7 bases between them. The CDR3 region has the DNA TGTGCCAGCAGAACTAGGTACAATGAGCAGTTCTTC. This sequence encodes CASRTRYNEQFF.

This clonotype has just a few counts. V is TRBV18 and J is TRBJ2-3, with 11 bases fitting TRBD2. CDR1 and CDR2 from the germline V gene are KGHSH and LQKENI. This CDR3 region has 17 residues. Trimming removed 1 base from V and 6 bases from J; junction bases left unmatched: 9. The CDR3: CASSPLFGTSGFDTQYF. The CDR3 DNA reads as TGTGCCAGCTCACCACTGTTTGGGACTAGCGGATTCGATACGCAGTATTTT.

The V call is TRBV6-2 or TRBV6-3, the J call TRBJ2-3, with no clear D. V was trimmed by 5 bases and J by 6 bases, leaving 12 bases between them. Germline values: CDR1 MNHEY, CDR2 SVGEGT. CDR3 length equals 13 residues. CDR3 sequence reads: CASSGPTTDTQYF. For the CDR3, the DNA is TGTGCCAGCAGTGGCCCTACCACGGATACGCAGTATTTT.

J is TRBJ2-7 and V is TRBV24-1; D might be TRBD1 (5 bases). V was trimmed by 12 bases and J by 2 bases, leaving 16 bases between them. The length of the CDR3 is 13 residues. CDR1 KGHDR and CDR2 SFDVKD come from the germline V gene. The CDR3 loop reads CAPGQGAPYEQYF. CDR3 bases: TGTGCCCCCGGCCAAGGGGCGCCCTACGAGCAGTACTTC.

This clonotype was found a few times. The V and J genes are TRBV3-1 and TRBJ2-5; TRBD2 matches at 8 bases. The length of the CDR3 is 16 residues. Trimming cost V 4 bases and J 4 bases; bases outside gene matches: 11. Germline V gives CDR1 LGHDT, CDR2 YNNKEL (reference sequence). The CDR3 DNA follows: TGTGCCAGCAGCCGGGGACCAGCCCGGGAGGGAGAGACCCAGTACTTC. Translation gives CASSRGPAREGETQYF.

This clonotype has only a few counts. The chain links TRBV12-3 or TRBV12-4 to TRBJ2-2; no clear D. This CDR3 has 14 residues. Trimming shortened V by 7 bases and J by 4 bases, and 13 bases separated the two germline ends. The DNA for the CDR3 is TGTGCCAGCATAACTACACCATCCACCGGGGAGCTGTTTTTT. Translating it yields CASITTPSTGELFF.

This clonotype has a handful of counts. The genes are TRBV6-5 and TRBJ2-5, with D possibly being TRBD2 (5 bases). V lost 0 bases, J lost 10 bases, and 9 bases lay in between. Per germline, CDR1 MNHEY and CDR2 SVGAGI. The CDR3 has 12 residues. The CDR3 sequence is CASSYSRGDQYF. CDR3 DNA sequence: TGTGCCAGCAGTTACTCACGGGGTGACCAGTACTTC.

Only a few counts were recorded for this clonotype. This sequence joins TRBV28 and TRBJ2-1, with a tentative D call TRBD2 (6 bases). Between the trimmed V and J ends, which lost 2 bases and 8 bases, there was a span of 10 bases. The CDR3 is 13 residues long. Germline values: CDR1 MDHEN, CDR2 SYDVKM. The CDR3 spells CASSLAGWDEQFF. CDR3 in DNA: TGTGCCAGCAGTTTAGCGGGGTGGGATGAGCAGTTCTTC. Full variable domain (outside the CDR3, taken from reference TRBV28 and TRBJ2-1): DVKVTQSSRYLVKRTGEKVFLECVQDMDHENMFWYRQDPGLGLRLIYFSYDVKMKEKGDIPEGYSVSREKKERFSLILESASTNQTSMYLCASSLAGWDEQFFGPGTRLTVL.

Notes on this clonotype: This sequence may be a read error, since a much larger clone differs from it by one base. This chain uses TRBV12-3 or TRBV12-4 with TRBJ2-1, with a possible D match to TRBD2 (6 bases). This CDR3 spans 16 amino acids. The CDR3 here is CASSLAGGTLSNEHFF. The CDR3 region has the DNA TGTGCCAGCAGTTTAGCGGGAGGTACCCTTAGCAATGAGCACTTCTTC.

The rearrangement links TRBV15 to TRBJ2-7; D is perhaps TRBD1 (5 bases). The V gene lost 0 bases and the J gene lost 3 bases, with 12 bases spanning the gap. Germline CDR1 reads LNHNV; CDR2 reads YYDKDF (reference sequence). CDR3 length: 15 amino acids. Here the CDR3 DNA reads TGTGCCACCAGCAGAGAGGGTGGGGCAAACTACGAGCAGTACTTC. Its protein is CATSREGGANYEQYF.

This chain joins TRBV10-3 and TRBJ2-5; D might be TRBD1 or TRBD2, each matching 6 bases. Germline CDR1 and CDR2: ENHRY and SYGVKD. V shed 2 bases and J shed 2 bases, with 21 bases lying between them. CDR3 size: 18 residues. CDR3 residues: CAISEHALYQGRQETQYF. The CDR3 DNA is TGTGCCATCAGTGAGCACGCACTTTACCAGGGGAGGCAAGAGACCCAGTACTTC.

This clonotype was detected a few times. The chain employs TRBV28 and TRBJ2-2; TRBD1 matches 9 bases. J was trimmed by 6 bases and V by 3 bases; bases with no gene match: 8. The CDR3 runs 16 residues. Germline lookup yields CDR1 MDHEN and CDR2 SYDVKM. CDR3 sequence (DNA): TGTGCCAGCAGTTTTTGGGACAGGGTATCCGCCGGGGAGCTGTTTTTT. Its translation is CASSFWDRVSAGELFF.

The chain recombines TRBV20-1 with TRBJ1-1; D possibly corresponds to TRBD1 (5 bases). Germline lookup yields CDR1 DFQATT and CDR2 SNEGSKA (reference sequence). V was pared by 8 bases and J by 5 bases, with 18 bases between. This CDR3 spans 13 amino acids. CDR3 in DNA: TGCAGTCCCCCAAGAGGGGTTGCGACTGAAGCTTTCTTT. Residues: CSPPRGVATEAFF.